This T cell receptor beta chain was recovered during a study of memory CD4+ T cells and cytomegalovirus serostatus. About the study: Of the healthy Belgian adults, several were CMV seropositive and 20 to 25 seronegative.

Here immunoSEQ multiplex PCR was the method, and the copy in TCRdb shows in-frame clones only, minus some. This table has about 41,000 clones, roughly four fifths appearing once. The CDR3 extends over 15 amino acids. With V trimmed by 3 bases and J by 4 bases, 8 bases remained unmatched. CDR1 is SGHRS and CDR2 is YFSETQ in the germline V gene. Details on this clone: Its cognate antigen is unknown.

Single viable CD3+CD4+CD8-CD45RO+ cells were sorted as the memory CD4+ T cells. Study results and limitations: The CMV-associated TCR signature appears largely within the CD4+ memory repertoire. About 40% of the roughly 150 known CMV-associated TCRbeta sequences appeared in CD4+ memory. A US-trained random forest predicted CMV serostatus with median AUC around 0.92.

This chain links TRBV5-1 with TRBJ2-5; TRBD2 matches 8 bases. The TCR was taken from an adult in good health and CMV-seronegative. Sequencing used memory CD4+ T cells from blood. Here the CDR3 reads CASSSGGGQAETQYF. CDR3 in DNA: TGCGCCAGCAGCTCCGGCGGGGGGCAGGCAGAGACCCAGTACTTC. The whole variable domain, filled in from reference TRBV5-1 and TRBJ2-5, reads KAGVTQTPRYLIKTRGQQVTLSCSPISGHRSVSWYQQTPGQGLQFLFEYFSETQRNKGNFPGRFSGRQFSNSRSEMNVSTLELGDSALYLCASSSGGGQAETQYFGPGTRLLVL.